Here is one T cell receptor (beta chain) with its context. This specimen comes from a study of CD8 T cells in Susac syndrome. Trimming stripped 3 bases from V and 2 bases from J, with 13 bases between. This CDR3 is 14 amino acids long. Germline CDR1 DFQATT, CDR2 SNEGSKA (reference sequence). Random hexamers served to reverse transcribe about 0.45 to 1 ug RNA. TCR beta CDR3 was amplified by immunoSEQ multiplex PCR. This amplification extended across 54 Vbeta and 13 Jbeta segments. TCRdb passed the immunoSEQ multiplex PCR reads through MiXCR, listing each CDR3 protein once. This table holds 150,000 to 200,000 distinct CDR3 sequences, nearly 97% found once. Peripheral blood CD8+ and CD4+ T cells were profiled by TCR beta sequencing. TEMRA cells were FACS-enriched, unlike CD8+ and CD4+ T cells, which were negatively isolated.

This chain connects TRBV20-1 to TRBJ1-1, with D perhaps matching TRBD1 (6 bases). This clonotype was obtained from a human donor with multiple sclerosis. The specimen was CD4+ T cells from PBMCs. The CDR3 region is CSARDTGLNTEAFF. CDR3 DNA sequence: TGCAGTGCTAGGGATACAGGGCTAAACACTGAAGCTTTCTTT.